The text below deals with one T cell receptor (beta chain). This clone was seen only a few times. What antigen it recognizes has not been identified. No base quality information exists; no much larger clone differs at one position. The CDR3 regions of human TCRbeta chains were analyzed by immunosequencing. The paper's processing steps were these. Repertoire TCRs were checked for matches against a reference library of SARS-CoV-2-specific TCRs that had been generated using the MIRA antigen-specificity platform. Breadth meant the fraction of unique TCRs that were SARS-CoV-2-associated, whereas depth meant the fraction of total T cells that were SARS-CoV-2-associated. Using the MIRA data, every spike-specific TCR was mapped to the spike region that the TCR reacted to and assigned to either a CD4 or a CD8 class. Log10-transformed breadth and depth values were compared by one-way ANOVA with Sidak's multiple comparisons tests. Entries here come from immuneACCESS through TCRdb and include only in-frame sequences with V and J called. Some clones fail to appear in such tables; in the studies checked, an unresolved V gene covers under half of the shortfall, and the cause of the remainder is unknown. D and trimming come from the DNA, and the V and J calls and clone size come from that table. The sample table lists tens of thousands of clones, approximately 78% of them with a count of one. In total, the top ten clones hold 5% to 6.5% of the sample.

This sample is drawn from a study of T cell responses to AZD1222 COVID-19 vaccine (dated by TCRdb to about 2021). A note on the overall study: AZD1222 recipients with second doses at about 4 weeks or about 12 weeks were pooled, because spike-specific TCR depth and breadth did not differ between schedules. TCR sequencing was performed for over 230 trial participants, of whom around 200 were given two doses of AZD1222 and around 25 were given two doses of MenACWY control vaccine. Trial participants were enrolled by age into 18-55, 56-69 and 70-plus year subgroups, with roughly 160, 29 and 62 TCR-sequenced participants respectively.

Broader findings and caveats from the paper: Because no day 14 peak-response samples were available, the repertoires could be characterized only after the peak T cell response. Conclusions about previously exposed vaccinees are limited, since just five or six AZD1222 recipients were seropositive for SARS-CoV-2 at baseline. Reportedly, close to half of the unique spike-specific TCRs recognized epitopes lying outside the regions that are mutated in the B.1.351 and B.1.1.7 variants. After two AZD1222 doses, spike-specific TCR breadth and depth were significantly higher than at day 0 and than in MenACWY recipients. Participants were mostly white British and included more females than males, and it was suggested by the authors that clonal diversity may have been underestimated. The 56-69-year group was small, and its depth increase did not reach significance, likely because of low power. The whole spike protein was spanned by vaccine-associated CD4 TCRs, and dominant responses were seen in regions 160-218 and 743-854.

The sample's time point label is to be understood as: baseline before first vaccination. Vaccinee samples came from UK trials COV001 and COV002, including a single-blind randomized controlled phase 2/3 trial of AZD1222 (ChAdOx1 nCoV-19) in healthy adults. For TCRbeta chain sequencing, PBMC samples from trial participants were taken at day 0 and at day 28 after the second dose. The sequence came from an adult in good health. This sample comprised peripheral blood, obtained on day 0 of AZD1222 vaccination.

CDR3 loop: CATSRDRGTGEEVAFF. The DNA is as follows: TGTGCCACCAGCAGAGACCGGGGAACAGGGGAAGAGGTAGCTTTCTTT. The sequence joins TRBV15 to TRBJ1-1; 7 bases in the junction line up with TRBD1. CDR1 and CDR2 are read off the germline V gene (reference sequence) as LNHNV and YYDKDF. There are 16 amino acids in the CDR3, from cysteine to phenylalanine inclusive. Of the read, only the CDR3 DNA is kept; its 48 bases are in frame from base 1. Trimming accounts for 0 bases at V and 10 bases at J, while the number of junction bases matched to no gene is 14.